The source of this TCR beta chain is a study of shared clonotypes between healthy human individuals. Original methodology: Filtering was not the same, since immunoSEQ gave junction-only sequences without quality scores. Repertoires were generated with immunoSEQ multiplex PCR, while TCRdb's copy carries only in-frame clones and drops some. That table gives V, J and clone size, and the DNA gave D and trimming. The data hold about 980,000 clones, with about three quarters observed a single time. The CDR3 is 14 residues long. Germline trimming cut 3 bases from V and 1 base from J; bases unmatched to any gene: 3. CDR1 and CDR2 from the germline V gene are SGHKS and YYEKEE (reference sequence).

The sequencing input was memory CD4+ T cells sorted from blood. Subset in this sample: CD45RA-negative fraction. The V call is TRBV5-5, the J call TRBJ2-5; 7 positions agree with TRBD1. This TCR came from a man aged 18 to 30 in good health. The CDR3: CASSWGTVQETQYF. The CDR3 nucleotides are TGTGCCAGCAGCTGGGGGACAGTCCAAGAGACCCAGTACTTC.